Listed below are T cell receptor beta chains from one sample, sequenced in a study of blood T cells in healthy people across ages. TCRdb recomputed calls from the 5' RACE reads with MiXCR, one row per CDR3 protein. The table shows 1 million or so distinct CDR3 sequences, with approximately 25% occurring only once. These sequences were also reported in another study, on T cells of mothers and their children.

The source material was blood. Receptors were obtained from a girl aged 2 to 9 in good health. CDR3s include the opening cysteine and the closing phenylalanine or tryptophan. D genes are given only for firm matches. Size is omitted from some rows. Given values are once, few, many or a class for expanded clones.

j_call clone_size d_call cdr3_length v_call cdr3_nt cdr3_aa
TRBJ1-1 - TRBD1 13 TRBV13 TGTGCCAGCAGCTTTGGGACAGCCTCTGAAGCTTTCTTT CASSFGTASEAFF
TRBJ1-4 few - 14 TRBV20-1 TGCAGTGCTAGAGGGGATTTCTCCAATGAAAAACTGTTTTTT CSARGDFSNEKLFF
TRBJ2-3 few TRBD1 16 TRBV7-8 TGTGCCAGCAATCGAGTGGACAGGGGGCTGGTAGATACGCAGTATTTT CASNRVDRGLVDTQYF
TRBJ2-7 - - 15 TRBV4-1 TGCGCCAGCAGCCAAGTCCCGGGGGCTAACTACGAGCAGTACTTC CASSQVPGANYEQYF
TRBJ2-1 - TRBD2 17 TRBV28 TGTGCCAGCAGTTTTTTTTCTGGGCTAGCGGATTACAATGAGCAGTTCTTC CASSFFSGLADYNEQFF
TRBJ1-1 few - 14 TRBV29-1 TGCAGCGTTACCAAGACACTCATGAACACTGAAGCTTTCTTT CSVTKTLMNTEAFF
TRBJ1-2 few - 14 TRBV6-2/TRBV6-3 TGTGCCAGCAGTCGGGGTTCTGCTAACTATGGCTACACCTTC CASSRGSANYGYTF
TRBJ2-5 few - 17 TRBV7-9 TGTGCCAGCAGCCCCCAAGCGGGCGACCCTCAATGGGAGACCCAGTACTTC CASSPQAGDPQWETQYF
TRBJ1-5 - - 19 TRBV15 TGTGCCACCAGCAGAGACATCCCGAAGATGACAGGCATCAATCAGCCCCAGCATTTT CATSRDIPKMTGINQPQHF
TRBJ2-3 - TRBD2 18 TRBV2 TGTGCCAGCAGTGTCACCTATGTGGGACTACCTAGCACAGATACGCAGTATTTT CASSVTYVGLPSTDTQYF
TRBJ2-7 - - 12 TRBV7-2 TGTGCCAGCAGCTTAGGCCATCCCGAGCAGTACTTC CASSLGHPEQYF
TRBJ2-7 few - 11 TRBV6-4 TGTGCCAGCAGTCTCATAATTGAGCAGTACTTC CASSLIIEQYF
TRBJ1-1 few - 14 TRBV28 TGTGCCAGCAGTTTTAATTCAGACGGCACTGAAGCTTTCTTT CASSFNSDGTEAFF
TRBJ2-5 few TRBD1 16 TRBV28 TGTGCCAGCAGTTCGCTACCTGGGACAGCCCAAGAGACCCAGTACTTC CASSSLPGTAQETQYF
TRBJ2-7 - TRBD2 15 TRBV7-2 TGTGCCAGCAGTCCGGGGGTAGCGGGAGCCTACGAGCAGTACTTC CASSPGVAGAYEQYF
TRBJ2-1 - - 15 TRBV5-1 TGCGCCAGCAGCCCCCAGATGGGGGGGCCGAATGAGCAGTTCTTC CASSPQMGGPNEQFF
TRBJ2-5 - - 13 TRBV6-1 TGTGCCAGCATCTCGGGCCTTTTCGAGACCCAGTACTTC CASISGLFETQYF
TRBJ1-4 many - 14 TRBV20-1 TGCAGTGCTTCTCAGGGTTTCGGTAATGAAAAACTGTTTTTT CSASQGFGNEKLFF
TRBJ1-1 - - 11 TRBV20-1 TGCAGTGCGAGCCAACCCGCTGAAGCTTTCTTT CSASQPAEAFF
TRBJ2-3 - - 11 TRBV20-1 TGCAGTGCCGGTCATGGAGATACGCAGTATTTT CSAGHGDTQYF